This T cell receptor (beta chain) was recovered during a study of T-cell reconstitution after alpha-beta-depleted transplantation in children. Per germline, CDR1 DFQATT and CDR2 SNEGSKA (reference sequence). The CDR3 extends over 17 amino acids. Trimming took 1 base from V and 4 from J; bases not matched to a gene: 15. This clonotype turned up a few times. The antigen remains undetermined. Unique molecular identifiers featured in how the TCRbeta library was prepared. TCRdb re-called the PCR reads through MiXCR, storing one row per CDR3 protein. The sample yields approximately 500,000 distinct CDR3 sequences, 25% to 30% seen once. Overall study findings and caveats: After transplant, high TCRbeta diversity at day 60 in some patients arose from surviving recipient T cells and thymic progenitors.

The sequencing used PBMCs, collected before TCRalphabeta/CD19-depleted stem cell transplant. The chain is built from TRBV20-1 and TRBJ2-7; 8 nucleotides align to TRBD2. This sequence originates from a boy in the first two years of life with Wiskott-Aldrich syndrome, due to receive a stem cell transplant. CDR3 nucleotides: TGCAGTGCTAGAGCGTTAGTACTCACTAGCGGACCTTACGAGCAGTACTTC. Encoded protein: CSARALVLTSGPYEQYF.